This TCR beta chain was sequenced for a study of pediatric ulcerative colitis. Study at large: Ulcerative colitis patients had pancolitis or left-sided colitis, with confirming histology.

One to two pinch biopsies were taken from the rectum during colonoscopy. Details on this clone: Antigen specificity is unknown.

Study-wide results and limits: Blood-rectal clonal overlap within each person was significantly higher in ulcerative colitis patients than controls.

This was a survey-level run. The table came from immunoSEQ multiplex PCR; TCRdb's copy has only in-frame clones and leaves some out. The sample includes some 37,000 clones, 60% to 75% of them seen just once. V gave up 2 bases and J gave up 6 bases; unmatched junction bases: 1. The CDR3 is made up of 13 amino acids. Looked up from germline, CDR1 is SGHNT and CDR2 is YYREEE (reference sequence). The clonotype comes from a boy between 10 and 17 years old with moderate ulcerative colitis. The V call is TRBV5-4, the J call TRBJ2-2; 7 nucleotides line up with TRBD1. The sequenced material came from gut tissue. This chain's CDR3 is CASSFDRAGELFF. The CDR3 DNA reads TGTGCCAGCAGCTTTGACAGGGCCGGGGAGCTGTTTTTT.